One and the same sample provided the 18 T cell receptor beta chains below, sequenced in a study of blood T cells in healthy people across ages. For the second PCR, which ran for about 7 to 11 cycles, a sample-barcoded 5' primer and a J-beta primer mix were used. In TCRdb, the 5' RACE reads were re-called with MiXCR into one record per CDR3 protein. The table shows roughly 700,000 distinct CDR3 sequences, with around 32% occurring only once. Sequencing used blood. These receptor sequences come from a woman older than 75 in good health.

The chain employs TRBV2 and TRBJ2-7; 9 nucleotides agree with TRBD2. CDR3 length equals 15 residues. Losses at the gene ends were 6 bases for V and 4 bases for J; bases not matched to a gene: 10. Germline assignment: CDR1 SNHLY and CDR2 FYNNEI. Here the CDR3 reads CASREASGASYEQYF. CDR3 bases: TGTGCCAGCAGGGAGGCTAGCGGGGCCTCTTACGAGCAGTACTTC.

This chain uses TRBV20-1 with TRBJ2-7; D could derive from TRBD1 or TRBD2 (5 bases each). The DNA end is a closer match to TRBJ2-5, so the J assignment may be wrong. CDR1 DFQATT and CDR2 SNEGSKA come from the germline V gene (reference sequence). The CDR3 runs to 13 residues. This CDR3 is CSASLPGQGTQYF. CDR3 in DNA: TGCAGTGCTAGTCTCCCGGGGCAGGGGACCCAGTACTTC.

A note on this clonotype: A much larger clone lies one base from this, so it may be a read error. This chain connects TRBV12-3 or TRBV12-4 to TRBJ2-3; 11 bases match TRBD1. The length of the CDR3 is 15 residues. The CDR3 protein is CASGPWTGGTDAQYF. CDR3 DNA: TGTGCCAGCGGCCCCTGGACAGGGGGCACAGATGCGCAGTATTTT.

About this clonotype itself: One end of the junction varies from germline; a read error may be responsible. The chain combines TRBV5-1 with TRBJ2-2; D not certain. The V gene's germline CDR1 is SGHRS and CDR2 YFSETQ. The CDR3 runs to 15 residues. This CDR3 reads CASSPINSNAGELFF. The CDR3 DNA reads as TGCGCCAGCAGCCCAATTAATTCGAACGCCGGGGAGCTGTTTTTT. Drawing the rest from reference TRBV5-1 and TRBJ2-2, the complete variable domain is KAGVTQTPRYLIKTRGQQVTLSCSPISGHRSVSWYQQTPGQGLQFLFEYFSETQRNKGNFPGRFSGRQFSNSRSEMNVSTLELGDSALYLCASSPINSNAGELFFGEGSRLTVL.

This clonotype was found many times. J is TRBJ2-1 and V is TRBV4-2, with a tentative D call TRBD2 (6 bases). CDR1 LGHNA and CDR2 YNFKEQ come from the germline V gene. This CDR3 region has 16 residues. Trimming took off 0 bases at V and 7 bases at J, with 16 bases between the two ends. This chain's CDR3 is CASSQEVASVSNEQFF. The DNA for the CDR3 is TGTGCCAGCAGCCAAGAGGTGGCTAGCGTTTCGAATGAGCAGTTCTTC.

The chain employs TRBV7-9 and TRBJ1-4; 10 positions match TRBD1. After removal of 2 bases from V and 8 bases from J, the junction contained 5 bases not matched to a gene. The CDR3 is 15 residues long. Germline V gene sequence: CDR1 SEHNR, CDR2 FQNEAQ (reference sequence). DNA of the CDR3: TGTGCCAGCAGCTTAACCGGGACAGGGGAGGAAAAACTGTTTTTT. The encoded protein is CASSLTGTGEEKLFF.

This clonotype has a handful of counts. V usage is TRBV10-3 and J usage is TRBJ1-1; 10 bases fit TRBD1. The trim removed 5 bases at V and 4 bases at J, leaving 4 bases unmatched. Germline V gene sequence: CDR1 ENHRY, CDR2 SYGVKD. The CDR3 has 14 amino acids. The chain's CDR3 is CAISPGQGSTEAFF. The DNA for the CDR3 is TGTGCCATCAGTCCGGGACAGGGGAGCACTGAAGCTTTCTTT.

This clonotype was seen just once. The chain has TRBV6-2 or TRBV6-3 and TRBJ2-7; possibly TRBD1 for D (5 bases). CDR1 and CDR2 from the germline V gene are MNHEY and SVGEGT. Trimming removed 6 bases from V and 1 base from J, with 10 bases in between. The CDR3 is 13 amino acids. CDR3 sequence reads: CASSRSGSYEQYF. CDR3 bases: TGTGCCAGCAGCCGATCAGGGTCCTACGAGCAGTACTTC.

A word on this clonotype: Given a much more abundant clone one base away, this may be a read error. The gene calls are TRBV20-1 and TRBJ1-5; no definite D call. Trimming took 5 bases from V and 3 from J, leaving 11 bases between them. The CDR3 consists of 13 residues. Per the germline V gene, CDR1 is DFQATT and CDR2 is SNEGSKA (reference sequence). CDR3 protein: CSAPLMDNQPQHF. For the CDR3, the DNA is TGCAGTGCTCCCCTTATGGACAATCAGCCCCAGCATTTT.

The gene calls are TRBV6-5 and TRBJ1-5, with a tentative D call TRBD1 (5 bases). Germline assignment: CDR1 MNHEY and CDR2 SVGAGI. This CDR3 comprises 14 residues. Trimming removed 7 bases from V and 12 bases from J, with 22 bases in between. CDR3 residues: CASTRSGADGVQHF. Here the CDR3 DNA reads TGTGCCAGCACCCGAAGCGGGGCCGACGGGGTCCAGCATTTT.

Remarks on this clonotype: An end of the junction does not agree with germline; a read error may underlie this. This chain joins TRBV6-1 and TRBJ1-5; D gene unclear. CDR1 and CDR2 (germline): MNHNS, SASEGT. The length of the CDR3 is 13 residues. The CDR3 sequence: CASSESPVQPRHF. CDR3 sequence (DNA): TGTGCCAGCAGTGAATCCCCTGTTCAGCCCCGGCATTTT.

V is TRBV7-9 and J is TRBJ1-2; D perhaps matches TRBD1 (5 bases). Trimming pared 1 base from V and 4 bases from J, leaving 13 bases between. The CDR3 totals 15 residues. Germline CDR1 is SEHNR and CDR2 is FQNEAQ (reference sequence). The DNA for the CDR3 is TGTGCCAGCAGCTTAGAGTCGGGGGTTGGCTATGGCTACACCTTC. The encoded protein is CASSLESGVGYGYTF.

CDR3 sequence: CASRDRINEKLFF. The CDR3 DNA is TGTGCCAGCAGGGACAGGATCAATGAAAAACTGTTTTTT. The chain has TRBV6-2 or TRBV6-3 and TRBJ1-4, with TRBD1 identical over 7 bases. Germline trimming cut 6 bases from V and 5 bases from J; bases unmatched to any gene: 3. The CDR3 totals 13 residues. Germline lookup yields CDR1 MNHEY and CDR2 SVGEGT.

This clonotype was detected many times. V is TRBV6-5 and J is TRBJ1-6; 7 bases align to TRBD1. Germline trimming cut 4 bases from V and 6 bases from J; bases unmatched to any gene: 6. Germline V gene data show CDR1 as MNHEY and CDR2 as SVGAGI. The CDR3 spans 15 residues. CDR3 bases: TGTGCCAGCAGTTCCCAGGGGACAGCTAATTCACCCCTCCACTTT. It encodes CASSSQGTANSPLHF.

The table lists this clonotype with many counts. This sequence joins TRBV7-2 and TRBJ1-5; D is unclear. Germline lookup yields CDR1 SGHTA and CDR2 FQGNSA. This CDR3 region has 13 residues. V dropped 5 bases and J dropped 6 bases, with 11 bases sitting between them. The CDR3 coding sequence is TGTGCCAGCAGCCTAATTAAGGGTCAGCCCCAGCATTTT. Protein: CASSLIKGQPQHF. Filled out from reference TRBV7-2 and TRBJ1-5, the complete variable domain reads GAGVSQSPSNKVTEKGKDVELRCDPISGHTALYWYRQSLGQGLEFLIYFQGNSAPDKSGLPSDRFSAERTGGSVSTLTIQRTQQEDSAVYLCASSLIKGQPQHFGDGTRLSIL.

A remark on this clonotype: This may come from a read error, since a much larger clone is one base off. The chain combines TRBV6-2 or TRBV6-3 with TRBJ2-7; D gene ambiguous. V was pared by 0 bases and J by 7 bases, with 10 bases between. This CDR3 region has 13 residues. Germline loops: CDR1 MNHEY, CDR2 SVGEGT. The CDR3 is CASSYSFRNEQYF. In DNA, the CDR3 is TGTGCCAGCAGTTACTCATTTCGCAATGAGCAGTACTTC.

V gene TRBV11-3 combines with J gene TRBJ2-1; D gene unclear. V was shortened by 0 bases and J by 10 bases, with 10 bases between the two germline ends. CDR3 length: 13 residues. Germline CDR1 and CDR2: SGHNT and YENEEA. CDR3: CASSLESLAEQFF. Written as DNA, the CDR3 is TGTGCCAGCAGCTTAGAAAGTCTTGCAGAGCAGTTCTTC.

This clonotype turned up a few times. The CDR3 sequence: CASSWWRRGVTDTQYF. DNA for the CDR3: TGTGCCAGCAGCTGGTGGAGGCGGGGGGTCACAGATACGCAGTATTTT. The V gene is TRBV5-8, the J gene TRBJ2-3; 8 nucleotides line up with TRBD2. This CDR3 is 16 amino acids long. Trimming took 3 bases from V and 2 from J; bases not matched to a gene: 8. Germline V lookup: CDR1 SGHTS, CDR2 YDEGEE.